A selection of T cell receptor beta chains follows, all from one sample in a study of molecular identifiers for immune sequencing clone quantification. TCRdb fed the PCR reads into MiXCR, producing one record per CDR3 protein. Counted here are under 650,000 distinct CDR3 sequences, around 20% occurring once; the ten biggest clones make up approximately 0.9%. Input material: naive CD8+ T cells from blood, with Jurkat cell RNA spiked in. Receptor source: a human donor in good health. Some libraries in this study had Jurkat cell RNA spiked in. Both conserved end residues are trimmed from each CDR3. Each record gives: D gene, J gene, V gene, CDR3 protein. D genes are given only for firm matches.

D gene: TRBD1
J gene: TRBJ2-7
V gene: TRBV7-9
CDR3 protein: ASSSPGTGGEQY

D gene: .
J gene: TRBJ2-3
V gene: TRBV4-3
CDR3 protein: ASSQAGSGTDTQY

D gene: TRBD2
J gene: TRBJ2-7
V gene: TRBV27
CDR3 protein: ASSVASGLSYEQY

D gene: TRBD1
J gene: TRBJ2-7
V gene: TRBV28
CDR3 protein: ASSLGQGQAYEQY

D gene: TRBD2
J gene: TRBJ2-2
V gene: TRBV5-6
CDR3 protein: ASTSPTSGSNTGELF

D gene: TRBD1
J gene: TRBJ2-3
V gene: TRBV9
CDR3 protein: ASSFMTGVTDTQY

D gene: TRBD1
J gene: TRBJ1-6
V gene: TRBV13
CDR3 protein: ASSLQGQGDSPLH

D gene: .
J gene: TRBJ2-1
V gene: TRBV7-9
CDR3 protein: ASGLGGFGGSYNEQF

D gene: TRBD1
J gene: TRBJ1-2
V gene: TRBV15
CDR3 protein: ATRIPGQNYGYT

D gene: .
J gene: TRBJ2-1
V gene: TRBV7-2
CDR3 protein: ASSSGLSVPYNEQF

D gene: TRBD2
J gene: TRBJ2-1
V gene: TRBV12-3/TRBV12-4
CDR3 protein: ASSAPGGRHNEQF

D gene: TRBD1
J gene: TRBJ2-3
V gene: TRBV19
CDR3 protein: ASSIQGGTDTQY

D gene: TRBD1
J gene: TRBJ1-5
V gene: TRBV12-3/TRBV12-4
CDR3 protein: ASSLQGVNQPQH

D gene: .
J gene: TRBJ2-1
V gene: TRBV24-1
CDR3 protein: ATSDYGGGEQF

D gene: .
J gene: TRBJ2-7
V gene: TRBV5-4
CDR3 protein: ASSFRGSRYEQY

D gene: .
J gene: TRBJ1-1
V gene: TRBV6-2/TRBV6-3
CDR3 protein: ASRHVGVAEAF

D gene: TRBD2
J gene: TRBJ2-7
V gene: TRBV9
CDR3 protein: ASSNGLASSYEQY

D gene: TRBD1
J gene: TRBJ2-3
V gene: TRBV6-5
CDR3 protein: ASTYRQGYTDTQY

D gene: .
J gene: TRBJ2-6
V gene: TRBV2
CDR3 protein: ATGDGANVLT

D gene: .
J gene: TRBJ2-3
V gene: TRBV27
CDR3 protein: ASSLLTTLSTDTQY

D gene: .
J gene: TRBJ2-7
V gene: TRBV28
CDR3 protein: ASSFSLTVAATYEQY

D gene: TRBD1
J gene: TRBJ1-4
V gene: TRBV7-9
CDR3 protein: ASSDADRVLAEKLF

D gene: .
J gene: TRBJ2-7
V gene: TRBV4-3
CDR3 protein: ASSQERGGPYEQY

D gene: .
J gene: TRBJ2-7
V gene: TRBV6-2/TRBV6-3
CDR3 protein: ASSYSQLEGPYEQY

D gene: TRBD2
J gene: TRBJ2-3
V gene: TRBV6-2/TRBV6-3
CDR3 protein: ASSYSIVAGALLTQY

D gene: .
J gene: TRBJ1-1
V gene: TRBV19
CDR3 protein: ASSMGTRGVPEAF

D gene: .
J gene: TRBJ2-7
V gene: TRBV4-3
CDR3 protein: ASSQERTLPPYEQY

D gene: .
J gene: TRBJ1-1
V gene: TRBV12-3/TRBV12-4
CDR3 protein: ASIGTVNTEAF

D gene: .
J gene: TRBJ2-1
V gene: TRBV11-2
CDR3 protein: ASSLDLGNGQF

D gene: TRBD1
J gene: TRBJ1-2
V gene: TRBV28
CDR3 protein: ASSFSGTGERYGYT

D gene: .
J gene: TRBJ2-7
V gene: TRBV20-1
CDR3 protein: SARDNDGTGAYEQY

D gene: TRBD2
J gene: TRBJ2-1
V gene: TRBV28
CDR3 protein: ASSFLSSGIYNEQF

D gene: .
J gene: TRBJ1-5
V gene: TRBV6-5
CDR3 protein: ASSQWGNNQPQH

D gene: TRBD1
J gene: TRBJ2-3
V gene: TRBV29-1
CDR3 protein: SVDWGTGFNTQY

D gene: .
J gene: TRBJ2-5
V gene: TRBV14
CDR3 protein: ASSQEWDRMGTQY

D gene: TRBD1
J gene: TRBJ1-1
V gene: TRBV6-2/TRBV6-3
CDR3 protein: ASSYSRYQGADTEAF

D gene: .
J gene: TRBJ2-7
V gene: TRBV6-1
CDR3 protein: ASYSWEDYEQY